The rows below give T cell receptor beta chains drawn from one sample of a study of beta chain features in type 1 diabetes. Clones were read by immunoSEQ multiplex PCR, and TCRdb kept only the in-frame ones, dropping some. The sample comprises approximately 170,000 clones, over 6% of which are singletons, and 0.5% rests with the top ten. The sequenced sample consisted of central memory CD4+ T cells from blood. The receptors shown here come from a man younger than 30 with type 1 diabetes. The CDR3 runs from the conserved cysteine through the conserved F or W. D genes are given only for firm matches. A row's size may be missing; if present it is once, few, many or a size class.

TRBJ2-2	TRBD1	TRBV6-5	-	12	CASRQGPGELFF	TGTGCCAGCCGACAGGGCCCCGGGGAGCTGTTTTTT
TRBJ1-4	TRBD1	TRBV27	-	12	CASRTGLGKLFF	TGTGCCAGCAGGACAGGGTTGGGAAAACTGTTTTTT
TRBJ2-4	-	TRBV4-1	-	18	CASSQDLGGIGAKNIQYF	TGCGCCAGCAGCCAAGATCTTGGAGGGATAGGGGCCAAAAACATTCAGTACTTC
TRBJ2-5	-	TRBV12-5	-	16	CASGLRSSETQETQYF	TGTGCTAGTGGTTTGAGGTCTAGCGAAACACAAGAGACCCAGTACTTC
TRBJ1-5	-	TRBV23-1	-	22	CASSQSPPKTGPAVYSNQPQHF	TGCGCCAGCAGTCAATCCCCCCCTAAAACAGGGCCGGCCGTCTATAGCAATCAGCCCCAGCATTTT
TRBJ2-3	-	TRBV7-2	-	13	CASTRLVTDTQYF	TGTGCCAGCACCCGACTAGTCACAGATACGCAGTATTTT
TRBJ2-2	TRBD1	TRBV10-1	-	14	CASSAGTATGELFF	TGCGCCAGCTCGGCAGGGACAGCCACCGGGGAGCTGTTTTTT
TRBJ2-5	TRBD2	TRBV7-9	-	15	CASSPGTSRQETQYF	TGTGCCAGCAGCCCAGGGACTAGCCGTCAAGAGACCCAGTACTTC
TRBJ1-2	TRBD1	TRBV5-6	once	13	CASSWTGGEGYTF	TGTGCCAGCAGCTGGACAGGGGGAGAAGGCTACACCTTC
TRBJ2-7	-	TRBV4-2	-	14	CASSQGLGNYEQYF	TGTGCCAGCAGCCAAGGACTAGGGAATTACGAGCAGTACTTC
TRBJ2-7	TRBD2	TRBV5-4	-	12	CASSWGGYEQYF	TGTGCCAGCAGCTGGGGGGGGTACGAGCAGTACTTC
TRBJ2-1	TRBD2	TRBV28	-	14	CASSFEGSGRALFF	TGTGCCAGCAGTTTTGAAGGGAGCGGGAGGGCCCTGTTCTTC
TRBJ2-3	-	TRBV30	-	14	CAWSKVARTDTQYF	TGTGCCTGGAGTAAGGTAGCTCGCACAGATACGCAGTATTTT
TRBJ1-2	-	TRBV28	-	14	CASSLASLRYGYTF	TGTGCCAGCAGTTTGGCCAGTCTCCGCTATGGCTACACCTTC